This T cell receptor beta chain was captured in a study of shared clonotypes between healthy human individuals. Generated by immunoSEQ multiplex PCR, the TCRdb table keeps only in-frame clones and is missing some. The table lists under 1,900,000 clones, roughly 98.5% of them singletons, with under 0.45% in the top ten. The CDR3 is 18 residues long. V dropped 4 bases and J dropped 5; count of bases not matched to a gene: 17. Germline assignment: CDR1 LNHDA and CDR2 SQIVND (reference sequence). This receptor was identified in a man aged 25 to 45 in good health. The sample comprised naive CD4+ T cells sorted from blood. Subset given: CD45RA+ positively selected. The V and J genes are TRBV19 and TRBJ2-3; 8 bases agree with TRBD2. The CDR3 DNA reads TGTGCCAGTAGTAAGGCAAGCGGGAGCACGTTAGTCGGAGATACGCAGTATTTT. This translates into CASSKASGSTLVGDTQYF. The full variable domain, its missing parts supplied by reference TRBV19 and TRBJ2-3, is DGGITQSPKYLFRKEGQNVTLSCEQNLNHDAMYWYRQDPGQGLRLIYYSQIVNDFQKGDIAEGYSVSREKKESFPLTVTSAQKNPTAFYLCASSKASGSTLVGDTQYFGPGTRLTVL.